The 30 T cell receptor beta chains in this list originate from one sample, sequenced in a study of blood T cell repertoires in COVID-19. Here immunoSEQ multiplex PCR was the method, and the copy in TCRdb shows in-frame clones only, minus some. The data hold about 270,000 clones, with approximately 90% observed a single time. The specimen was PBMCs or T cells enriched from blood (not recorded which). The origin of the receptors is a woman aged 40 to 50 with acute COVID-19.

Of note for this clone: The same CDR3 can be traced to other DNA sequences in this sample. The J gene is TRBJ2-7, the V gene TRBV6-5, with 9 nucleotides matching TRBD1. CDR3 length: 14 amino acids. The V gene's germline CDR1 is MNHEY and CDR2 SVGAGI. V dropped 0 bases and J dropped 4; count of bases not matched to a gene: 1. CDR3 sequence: CASSYSTGGYEQYF. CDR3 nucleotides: TGTGCCAGCAGTTACTCGACAGGGGGGTACGAGCAGTACTTC.

The CDR3 protein is CATSRDRLNGYTF. DNA of the CDR3: TGTGCCACCAGCAGAGACAGGTTAAATGGCTACACCTTC. The V gene is TRBV15, the J gene TRBJ1-2, with D unclear. CDR3 length: 13 residues. V lost 0 bases and J lost 6, with 8 bases in between. CDR1 is LNHNV, CDR2 YYDKDF, per germline (reference sequence).

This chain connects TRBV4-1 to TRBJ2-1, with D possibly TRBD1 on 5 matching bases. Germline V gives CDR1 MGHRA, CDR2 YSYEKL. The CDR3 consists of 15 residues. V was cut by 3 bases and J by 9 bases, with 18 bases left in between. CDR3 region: CASSHGHFGPFEQFF. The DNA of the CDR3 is TGCGCCAGCAGCCACGGACATTTTGGCCCCTTTGAGCAGTTCTTC.

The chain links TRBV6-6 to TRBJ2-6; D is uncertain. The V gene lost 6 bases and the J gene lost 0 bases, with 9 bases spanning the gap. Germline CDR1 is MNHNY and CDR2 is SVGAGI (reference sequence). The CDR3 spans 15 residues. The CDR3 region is CASSLSGSGANVLTF. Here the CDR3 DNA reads TGTGCCAGCAGCCTCTCGGGCTCTGGGGCCAACGTCCTGACTTTC.

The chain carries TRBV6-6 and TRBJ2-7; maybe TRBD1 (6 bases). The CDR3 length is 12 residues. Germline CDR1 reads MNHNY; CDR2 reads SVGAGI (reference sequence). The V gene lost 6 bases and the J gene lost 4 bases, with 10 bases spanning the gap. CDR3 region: CASRLQGYEQYF. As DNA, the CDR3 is TGTGCCAGCAGACTCCAGGGGTACGAGCAGTACTTC.

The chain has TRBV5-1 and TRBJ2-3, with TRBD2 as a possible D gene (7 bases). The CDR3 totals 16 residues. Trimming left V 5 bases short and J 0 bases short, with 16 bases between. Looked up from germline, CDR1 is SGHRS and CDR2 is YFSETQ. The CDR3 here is CASSRGGDPSTDTQYF. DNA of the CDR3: TGCGCCAGCAGTCGAGGGGGGGACCCTAGCACAGATACGCAGTATTTT.

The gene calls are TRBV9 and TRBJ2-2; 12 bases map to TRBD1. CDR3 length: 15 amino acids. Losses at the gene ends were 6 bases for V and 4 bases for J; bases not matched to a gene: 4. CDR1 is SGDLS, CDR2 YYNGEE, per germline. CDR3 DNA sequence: TGTGCCAGCACCGGGACAGGGGGCAGCACCGGGGAGCTGTTTTTT. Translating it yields CASTGTGGSTGELFF.

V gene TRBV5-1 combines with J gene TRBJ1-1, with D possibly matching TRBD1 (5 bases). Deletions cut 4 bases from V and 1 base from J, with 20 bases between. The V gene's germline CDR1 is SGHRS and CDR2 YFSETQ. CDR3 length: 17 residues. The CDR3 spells CASSLGDFRAENTEAFF. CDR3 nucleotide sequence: TGCGCCAGCAGCCTGGGGGATTTCAGGGCGGAGAACACTGAAGCTTTCTTT. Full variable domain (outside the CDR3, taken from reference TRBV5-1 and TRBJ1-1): KAGVTQTPRYLIKTRGQQVTLSCSPISGHRSVSWYQQTPGQGLQFLFEYFSETQRNKGNFPGRFSGRQFSNSRSEMNVSTLELGDSALYLCASSLGDFRAENTEAFFGQGTRLTVV.

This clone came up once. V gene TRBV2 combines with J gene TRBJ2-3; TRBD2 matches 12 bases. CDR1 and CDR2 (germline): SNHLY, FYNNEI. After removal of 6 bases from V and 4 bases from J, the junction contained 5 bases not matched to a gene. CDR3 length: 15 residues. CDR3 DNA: TGTGCCAGCAGATCTCTAGCGGGGGGGCCAGATACGCAGTATTTT. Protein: CASRSLAGGPDTQYF.

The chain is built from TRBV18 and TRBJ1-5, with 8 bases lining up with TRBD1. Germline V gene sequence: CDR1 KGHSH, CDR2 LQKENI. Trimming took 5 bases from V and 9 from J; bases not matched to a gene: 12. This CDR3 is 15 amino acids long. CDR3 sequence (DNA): TGTGCCAGCTCATCCCCAGGACAGGGTAGTATGCCCCAGCATTTT. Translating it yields CASSSPGQGSMPQHF.

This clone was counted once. CDR3 sequence: CASSPDRLLGYTF. The DNA of the CDR3 is TGTGCCAGCAGCCCTGACAGACTTCTGGGCTACACCTTC. The gene calls are TRBV5-4 and TRBJ1-2; D possibly corresponds to TRBD1 (5 bases). The length of the CDR3 is 13 residues. V was trimmed by 4 bases and J by 8 bases, leaving 15 bases between them. The V gene's germline CDR1 is SGHNT and CDR2 YYREEE (reference sequence).

The CDR3 sequence is CASKMGRLNTEAFF. CDR3 sequence (DNA): TGTGCCAGTAAAATGGGCCGGCTGAACACTGAAGCTTTCTTT. The chain recombines TRBV19 with TRBJ1-1, with no clear D. Germline V gene data show CDR1 as LNHDA and CDR2 as SQIVND (reference sequence). The ends were cut back, 7 bases at V and 0 bases at J, with 12 bases in the middle. The CDR3 is 14 amino acids.

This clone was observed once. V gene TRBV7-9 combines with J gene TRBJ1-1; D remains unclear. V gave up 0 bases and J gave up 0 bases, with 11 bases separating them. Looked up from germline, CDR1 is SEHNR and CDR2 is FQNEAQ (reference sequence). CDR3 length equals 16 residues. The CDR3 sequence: CASSLAQGGMNTEAFF. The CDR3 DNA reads TGTGCCAGCAGCTTAGCGCAAGGAGGGATGAACACTGAAGCTTTCTTT.

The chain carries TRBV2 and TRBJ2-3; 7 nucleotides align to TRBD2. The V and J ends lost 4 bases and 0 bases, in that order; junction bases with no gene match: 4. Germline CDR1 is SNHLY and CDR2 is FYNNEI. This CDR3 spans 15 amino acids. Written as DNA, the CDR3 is TGTGCCAGCAGTGGGGGGGGACTTAGCACAGATACGCAGTATTTT. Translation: CASSGGGLSTDTQYF.

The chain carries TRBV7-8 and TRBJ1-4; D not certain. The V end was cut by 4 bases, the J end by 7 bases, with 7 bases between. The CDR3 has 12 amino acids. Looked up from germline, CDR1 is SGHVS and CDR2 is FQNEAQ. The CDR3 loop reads CASSSYSEKLFF. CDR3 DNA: TGTGCCAGCAGCTCCTATTCTGAAAAACTGTTTTTT. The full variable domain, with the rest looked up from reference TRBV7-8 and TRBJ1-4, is GAGVSQSPRYKVAKRGQDVALRCDPISGHVSLFWYQQALGQGPEFLTYFQNEAQLDKSGLPSDRFFAERPEGSVSTLKIQRTQQEDSAVYLCASSSYSEKLFFGSGTQLSVL.

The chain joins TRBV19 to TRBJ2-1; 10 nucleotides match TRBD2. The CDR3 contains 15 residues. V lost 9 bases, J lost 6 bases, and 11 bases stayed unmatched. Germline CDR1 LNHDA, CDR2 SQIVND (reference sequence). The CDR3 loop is CARSIRRTSGNEQFF. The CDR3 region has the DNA TGTGCCAGATCCATCCGGAGGACTAGCGGCAATGAGCAGTTCTTC.

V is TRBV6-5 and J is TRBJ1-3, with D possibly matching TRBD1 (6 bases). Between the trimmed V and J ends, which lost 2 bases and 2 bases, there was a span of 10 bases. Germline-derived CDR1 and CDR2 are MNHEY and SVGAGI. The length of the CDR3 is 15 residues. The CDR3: CASSYDRQAGNTIYF. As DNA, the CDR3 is TGTGCCAGCAGTTACGACCGACAGGCTGGAAACACCATATATTTT.

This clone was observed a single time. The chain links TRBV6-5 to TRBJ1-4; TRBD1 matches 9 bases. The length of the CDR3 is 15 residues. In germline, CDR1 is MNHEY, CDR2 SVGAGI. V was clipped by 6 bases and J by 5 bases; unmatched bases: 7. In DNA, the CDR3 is TGTGCCAGCAGCCAAGCCGGGACAGGGAATGAAAAACTGTTTTTT. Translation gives CASSQAGTGNEKLFF.

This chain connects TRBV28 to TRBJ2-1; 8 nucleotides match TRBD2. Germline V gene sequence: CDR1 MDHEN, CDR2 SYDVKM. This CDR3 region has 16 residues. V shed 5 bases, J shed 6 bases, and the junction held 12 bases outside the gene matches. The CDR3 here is CASSPFSAGGTNEQFF. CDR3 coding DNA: TGTGCCAGCAGTCCCTTTTCGGCGGGAGGCACCAATGAGCAGTTCTTC.

The CDR3 protein is CASSILAGDTQYF. CDR3 bases: TGTGCCAGCAGCATACTAGCGGGAGATACGCAGTATTTT. The V and J genes are TRBV7-2 and TRBJ2-3; 9 bases are shared with TRBD2. CDR1 is SGHTA and CDR2 is FQGNSA in the germline V gene. This CDR3 has 13 residues. V lost 5 bases, J lost 5 bases, and 2 bases stayed unmatched. The whole variable domain, remainder taken from reference TRBV7-2 and TRBJ2-3, is GAGVSQSPSNKVTEKGKDVELRCDPISGHTALYWYRQSLGQGLEFLIYFQGNSAPDKSGLPSDRFSAERTGGSVSTLTIQRTQQEDSAVYLCASSILAGDTQYFGPGTRLTVL.

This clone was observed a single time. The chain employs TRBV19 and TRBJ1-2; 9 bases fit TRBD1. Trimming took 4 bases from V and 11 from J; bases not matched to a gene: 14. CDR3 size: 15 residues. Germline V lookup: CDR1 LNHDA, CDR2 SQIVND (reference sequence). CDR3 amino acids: CASSTPGTGSLRYTF. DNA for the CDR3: TGTGCCAGTAGTACACCCGGGACAGGGTCCCTCCGGTACACCTTC.

CDR3 sequence: CASSSIQGGYTF. The CDR3 region has the DNA TGTGCCAGCAGTTCAATACAGGGGGGCTACACCTTC. The chain is built from TRBV28 and TRBJ1-2; the match to TRBD1 covers 7 bases. The CDR3 loop spans 12 amino acids. Germline assignment: CDR1 MDHEN and CDR2 SYDVKM. Trimming cost V 4 bases and J 8 bases; bases outside gene matches: 4.

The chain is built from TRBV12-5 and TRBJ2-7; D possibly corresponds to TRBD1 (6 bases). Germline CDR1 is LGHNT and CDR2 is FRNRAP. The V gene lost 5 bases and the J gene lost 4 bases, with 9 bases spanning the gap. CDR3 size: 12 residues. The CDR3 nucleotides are TGTGCTAGTGGTCGGGACAATTACGAGCAGTACTTC. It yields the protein CASGRDNYEQYF.

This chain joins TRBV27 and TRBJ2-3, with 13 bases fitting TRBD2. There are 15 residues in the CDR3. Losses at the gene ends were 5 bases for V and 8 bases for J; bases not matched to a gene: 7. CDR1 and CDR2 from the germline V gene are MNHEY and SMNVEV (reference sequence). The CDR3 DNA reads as TGTGCCAGCAGTACCGGACTAGCGGGGGCCGTTACGCAGTATTTT. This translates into CASSTGLAGAVTQYF.

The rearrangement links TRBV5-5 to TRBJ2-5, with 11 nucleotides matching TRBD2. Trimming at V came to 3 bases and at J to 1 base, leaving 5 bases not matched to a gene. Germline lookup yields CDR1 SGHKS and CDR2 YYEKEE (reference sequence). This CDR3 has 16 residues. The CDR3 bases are TGTGCCAGCAGCTCGCTAGCGGGGGGCCTCCAAGAGACCCAGTACTTC. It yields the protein CASSSLAGGLQETQYF.

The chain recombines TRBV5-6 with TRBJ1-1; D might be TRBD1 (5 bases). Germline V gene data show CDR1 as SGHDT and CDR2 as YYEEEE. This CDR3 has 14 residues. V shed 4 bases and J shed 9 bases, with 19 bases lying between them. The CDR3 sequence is CASSLLDRPSKAFF. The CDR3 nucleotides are TGTGCCAGCAGCCTTCTCGACAGACCTTCTAAAGCTTTCTTT.

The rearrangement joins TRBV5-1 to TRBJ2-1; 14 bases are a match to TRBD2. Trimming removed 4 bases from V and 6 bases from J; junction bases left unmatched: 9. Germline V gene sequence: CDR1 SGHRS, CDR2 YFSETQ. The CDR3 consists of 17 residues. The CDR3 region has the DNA TGCGCCAGCAGCCCAAGGGGACTAGCGGGGGCCCTCAATGAGCAGTTCTTC. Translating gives CASSPRGLAGALNEQFF. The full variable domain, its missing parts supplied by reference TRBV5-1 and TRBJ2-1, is KAGVTQTPRYLIKTRGQQVTLSCSPISGHRSVSWYQQTPGQGLQFLFEYFSETQRNKGNFPGRFSGRQFSNSRSEMNVSTLELGDSALYLCASSPRGLAGALNEQFFGPGTRLTVL.

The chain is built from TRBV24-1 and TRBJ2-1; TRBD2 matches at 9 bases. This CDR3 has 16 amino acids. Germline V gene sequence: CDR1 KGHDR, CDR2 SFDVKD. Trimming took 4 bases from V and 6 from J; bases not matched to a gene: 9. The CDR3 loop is CATSDPSGRSGNEQFF. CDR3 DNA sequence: TGTGCCACCAGTGACCCAAGCGGGAGGAGCGGCAATGAGCAGTTCTTC.

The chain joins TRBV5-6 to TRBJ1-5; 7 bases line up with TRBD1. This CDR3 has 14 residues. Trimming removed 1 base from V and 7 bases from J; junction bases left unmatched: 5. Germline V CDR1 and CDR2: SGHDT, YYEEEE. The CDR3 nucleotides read TGTGCCAGCAGCTTGAGGGGGCTGGGACAGCCCCAGCATTTT. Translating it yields CASSLRGLGQPQHF.

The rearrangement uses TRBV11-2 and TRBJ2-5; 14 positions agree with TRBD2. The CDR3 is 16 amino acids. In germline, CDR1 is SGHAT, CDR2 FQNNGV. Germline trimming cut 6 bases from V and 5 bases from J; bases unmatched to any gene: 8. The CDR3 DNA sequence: TGTGCCAGCAGGTCGGGGGGACTAGCGGGAGTTGAGACCCAGTACTTC. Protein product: CASRSGGLAGVETQYF. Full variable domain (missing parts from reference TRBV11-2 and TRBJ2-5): EAGVAQSPRYKIIEKRQSVAFWCNPISGHATLYWYQQILGQGPKLLIQFQNNGVVDDSQLPKDRFSAERLKGVDSTLKIQPAKLEDSAVYLCASRSGGLAGVETQYFGPGTRLLVL.